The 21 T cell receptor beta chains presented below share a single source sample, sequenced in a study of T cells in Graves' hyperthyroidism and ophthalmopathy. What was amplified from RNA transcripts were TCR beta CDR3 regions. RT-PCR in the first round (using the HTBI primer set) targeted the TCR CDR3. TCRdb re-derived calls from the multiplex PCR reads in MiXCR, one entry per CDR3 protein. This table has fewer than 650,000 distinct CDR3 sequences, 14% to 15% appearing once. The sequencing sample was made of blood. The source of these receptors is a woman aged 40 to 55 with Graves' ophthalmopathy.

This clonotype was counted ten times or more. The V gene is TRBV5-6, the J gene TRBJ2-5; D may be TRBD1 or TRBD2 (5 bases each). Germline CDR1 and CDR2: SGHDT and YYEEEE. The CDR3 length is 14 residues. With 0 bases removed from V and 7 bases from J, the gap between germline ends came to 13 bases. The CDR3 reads CASSLVGDPGTQYF. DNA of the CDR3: TGTGCCAGCAGCTTGGTGGGGGACCCCGGGACCCAGTACTTC.

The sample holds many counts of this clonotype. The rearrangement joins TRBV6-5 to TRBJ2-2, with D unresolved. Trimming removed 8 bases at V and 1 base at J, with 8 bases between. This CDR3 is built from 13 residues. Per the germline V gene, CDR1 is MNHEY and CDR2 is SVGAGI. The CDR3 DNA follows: TGTGCCAGCCTACGGCAGAACACCGGGGAGCTGTTTTTT. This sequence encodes CASLRQNTGELFF.

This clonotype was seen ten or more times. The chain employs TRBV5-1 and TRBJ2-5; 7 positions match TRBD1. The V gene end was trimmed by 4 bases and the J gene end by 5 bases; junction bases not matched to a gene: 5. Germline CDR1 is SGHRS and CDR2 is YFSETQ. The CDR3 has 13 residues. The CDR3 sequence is CASSQTGMETQYF. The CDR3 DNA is TGCGCCAGCAGCCAGACAGGGATGGAGACCCAGTACTTC.

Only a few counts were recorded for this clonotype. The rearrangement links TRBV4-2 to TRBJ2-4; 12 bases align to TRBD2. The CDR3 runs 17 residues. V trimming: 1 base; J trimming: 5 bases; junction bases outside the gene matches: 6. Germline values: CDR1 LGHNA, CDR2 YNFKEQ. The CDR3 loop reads CASSQGHWTSGENIQYF. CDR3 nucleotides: TGTGCCAGCAGCCAAGGCCATTGGACTAGCGGGGAAAACATTCAGTACTTC.

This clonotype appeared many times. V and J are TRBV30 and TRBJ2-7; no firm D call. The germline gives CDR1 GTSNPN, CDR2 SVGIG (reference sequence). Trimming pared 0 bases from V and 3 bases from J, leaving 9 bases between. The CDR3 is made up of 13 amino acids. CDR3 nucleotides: TGTGCCTGGAGTGTCCAGCGCCACTACGAGCAGTACTTC. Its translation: CAWSVQRHYEQYF.

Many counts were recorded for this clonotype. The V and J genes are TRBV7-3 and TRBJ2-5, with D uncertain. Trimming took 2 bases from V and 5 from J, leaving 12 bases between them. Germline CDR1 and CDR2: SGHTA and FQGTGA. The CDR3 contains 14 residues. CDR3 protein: CASSLGPEMETQYF. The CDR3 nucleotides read TGTGCCAGCAGCTTAGGCCCGGAGATGGAGACCCAGTACTTC.

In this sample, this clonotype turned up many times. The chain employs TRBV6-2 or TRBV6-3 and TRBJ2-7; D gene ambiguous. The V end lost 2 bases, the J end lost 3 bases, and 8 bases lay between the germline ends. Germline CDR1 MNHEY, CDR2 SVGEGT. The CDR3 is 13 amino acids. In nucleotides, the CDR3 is TGTGCCAGCAGTTACATAGAAGGCTACGAGCAGTACTTC. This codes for CASSYIEGYEQYF.

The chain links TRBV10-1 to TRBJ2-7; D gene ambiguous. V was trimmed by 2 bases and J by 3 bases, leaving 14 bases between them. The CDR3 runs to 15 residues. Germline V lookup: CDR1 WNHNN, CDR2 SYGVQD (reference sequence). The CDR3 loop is CASSEGSTAVYEQYF. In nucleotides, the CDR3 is TGCGCCAGCAGTGAGGGCAGTACCGCCGTCTACGAGCAGTACTTC.

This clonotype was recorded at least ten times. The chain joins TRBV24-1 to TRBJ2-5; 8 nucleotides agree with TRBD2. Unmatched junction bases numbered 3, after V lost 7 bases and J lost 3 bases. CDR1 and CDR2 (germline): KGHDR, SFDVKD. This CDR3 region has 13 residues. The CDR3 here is CATSSGSKETQYF. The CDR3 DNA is TGTGCCACCAGCAGCGGGAGCAAAGAGACCCAGTACTTC.

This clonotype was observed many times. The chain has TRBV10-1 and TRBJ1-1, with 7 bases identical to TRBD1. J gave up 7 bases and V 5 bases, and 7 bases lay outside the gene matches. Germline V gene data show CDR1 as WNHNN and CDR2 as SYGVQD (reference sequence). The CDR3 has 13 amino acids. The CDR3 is CASSTGAGGEAFF. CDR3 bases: TGCGCCAGCAGTACAGGGGCTGGAGGTGAAGCTTTCTTT.

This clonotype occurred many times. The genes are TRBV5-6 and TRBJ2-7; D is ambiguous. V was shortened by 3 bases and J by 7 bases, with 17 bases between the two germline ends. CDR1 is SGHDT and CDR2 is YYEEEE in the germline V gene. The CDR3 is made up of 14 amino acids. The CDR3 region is CASSSITLYVEQYF. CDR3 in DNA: TGTGCCAGCAGCTCTATAACACTATACGTAGAGCAGTACTTC.

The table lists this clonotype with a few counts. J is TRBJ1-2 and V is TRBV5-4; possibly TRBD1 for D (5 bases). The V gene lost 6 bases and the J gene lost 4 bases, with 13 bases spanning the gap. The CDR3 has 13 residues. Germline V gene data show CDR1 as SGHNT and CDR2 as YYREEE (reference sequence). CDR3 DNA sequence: TGTGCCAGCATCCGACAGAACTCCTATGGCTACACCTTC. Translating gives CASIRQNSYGYTF.

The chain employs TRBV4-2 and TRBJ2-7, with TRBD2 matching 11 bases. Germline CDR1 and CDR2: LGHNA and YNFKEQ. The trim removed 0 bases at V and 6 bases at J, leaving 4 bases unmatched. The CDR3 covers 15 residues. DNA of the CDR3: TGTGCCAGCAGCCAAGATATTACTAGCGGGAGCGAGCAGTACTTC. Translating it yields CASSQDITSGSEQYF.

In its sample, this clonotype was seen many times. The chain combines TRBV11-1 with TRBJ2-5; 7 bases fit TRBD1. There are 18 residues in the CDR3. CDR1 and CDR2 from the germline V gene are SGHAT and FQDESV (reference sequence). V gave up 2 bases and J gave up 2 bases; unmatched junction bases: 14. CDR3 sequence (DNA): TGTGCCAGCAGCTTACCCCCTATAGGGGGCGATTGGCAAGAGACCCAGTACTTC. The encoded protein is CASSLPPIGGDWQETQYF.

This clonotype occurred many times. The chain's CDR3 is CASSRDRGYYGYTF. As DNA, the CDR3 is TGTGCCAGCAGTCGGGACAGGGGGTACTATGGCTACACCTTC. The chain combines TRBV6-1 with TRBJ1-2, with 11 bases identical to TRBD1. Unmatched junction bases numbered 2, after V lost 5 bases and J lost 3 bases. Germline V gives CDR1 MNHNS, CDR2 SASEGT. The CDR3 runs 14 residues.

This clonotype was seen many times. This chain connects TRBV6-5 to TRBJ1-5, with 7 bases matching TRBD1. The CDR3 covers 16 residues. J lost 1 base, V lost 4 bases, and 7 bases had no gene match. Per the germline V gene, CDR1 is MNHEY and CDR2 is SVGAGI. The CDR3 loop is CASSSRGGGSNQPQHF. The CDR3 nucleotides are TGTGCCAGCAGTTCCCGCGGAGGGGGCAGCAATCAGCCCCAGCATTTT.

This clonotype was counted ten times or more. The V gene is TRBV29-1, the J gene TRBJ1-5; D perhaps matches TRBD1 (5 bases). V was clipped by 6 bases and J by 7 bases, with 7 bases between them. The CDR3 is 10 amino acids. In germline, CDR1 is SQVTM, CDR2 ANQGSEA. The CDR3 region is CSVGGQPQHF. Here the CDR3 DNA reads TGCAGCGTGGGGGGGCAGCCCCAGCATTTT.

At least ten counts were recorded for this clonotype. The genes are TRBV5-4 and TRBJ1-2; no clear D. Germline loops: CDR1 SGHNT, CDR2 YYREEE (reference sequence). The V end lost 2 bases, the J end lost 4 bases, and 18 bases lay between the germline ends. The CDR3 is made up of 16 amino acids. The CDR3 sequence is CASSLDTPSASYGYTF. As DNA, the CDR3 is TGTGCCAGCAGCTTAGACACCCCGTCGGCCTCCTATGGCTACACCTTC. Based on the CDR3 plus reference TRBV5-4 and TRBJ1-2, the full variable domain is ETGVTQSPTHLIKTRGQQVTLRCSSQSGHNTVSWYQQALGQGPQFIFQYYREEENGRGNFPPRFSGLQFPNYSSELNVNALELDDSALYLCASSLDTPSASYGYTFGSGTRLTVV.

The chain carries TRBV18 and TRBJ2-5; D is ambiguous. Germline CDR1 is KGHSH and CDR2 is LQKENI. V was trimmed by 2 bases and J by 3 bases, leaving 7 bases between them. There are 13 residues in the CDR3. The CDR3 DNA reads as TGTGCCAGCTCACCAATGGCAGAAGAGACCCAGTACTTC. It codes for CASSPMAEETQYF.

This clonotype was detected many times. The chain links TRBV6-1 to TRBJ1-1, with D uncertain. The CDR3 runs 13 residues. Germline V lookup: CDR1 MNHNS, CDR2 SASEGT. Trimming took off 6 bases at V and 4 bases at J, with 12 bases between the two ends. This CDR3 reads CASRDTASTEAFF. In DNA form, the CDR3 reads TGTGCCAGCAGGGATACAGCGTCCACTGAAGCTTTCTTT.

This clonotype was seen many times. The CDR3 DNA reads as TGTGCCAGCAGTTTTGGGGACAGAGTCTACGAGCAGTACTTC. This translates into CASSFGDRVYEQYF. The chain combines TRBV27 with TRBJ2-7, with 7 nucleotides matching TRBD1. Losses at the gene ends were 3 bases for V and 3 bases for J; bases not matched to a gene: 5. The germline gives CDR1 MNHEY, CDR2 SMNVEV (reference sequence). The CDR3 loop spans 14 amino acids.